The 7 T cell receptor beta chains given below trace back to one sample, sequenced in a study of T-cell reconstitution after alpha-beta-depleted transplantation in children. Unique molecular identifiers were incorporated into the prepared TCRbeta library. Each CDR3 protein is one row after TCRdb ran MiXCR on the PCR reads. The sample shows fewer than 750,000 distinct CDR3 sequences, more than 20% of them seen only once. The sample was PBMCs, taken before TCRalphabeta/CD19-depleted stem cell transplant. The receptor set was obtained from a boy under three years old with Wiskott-Aldrich syndrome, due to receive a stem cell transplant.

This clonotype was seen more than once but under ten times. The chain carries TRBV29-1 and TRBJ1-2; D is undetermined. CDR1 is SQVTM and CDR2 is ANQGSEA in the germline V gene. Between the trimmed V and J ends, which lost 4 bases and 2 bases, there was a span of 11 bases. There are 13 residues in the CDR3. DNA of the CDR3: TGCAGCGTTGCTGGGCTTCCCAACTATGGCTACACCTTC. It yields the protein CSVAGLPNYGYTF.

This clonotype came up a few times. This rearrangement joins TRBV12-3 or TRBV12-4 to TRBJ1-2, with no clear D. The CDR3 consists of 17 residues. Trimming cost V 1 base and J 6 bases, with 21 bases left between them. The CDR3 loop is CASSLDLFEGAVDGYTF. The CDR3 nucleotides are TGTGCCAGCAGTTTAGATCTTTTCGAGGGAGCTGTGGATGGCTACACCTTC.

The chain recombines TRBV29-1 with TRBJ2-1; 8 nucleotides line up with TRBD1. With V trimmed by 1 base and J by 0 bases, 2 bases remained unmatched. CDR1 SQVTM and CDR2 ANQGSEA come from the germline V gene. This CDR3 comprises 15 residues. Here the CDR3 DNA reads TGCAGCGTTGAAGGGGGACAGGCCTCCTACAATGAGCAGTTCTTC. This translates into CSVEGGQASYNEQFF.

The rearrangement links TRBV12-3 or TRBV12-4 to TRBJ2-1; D is possibly TRBD1 (6 bases). This CDR3 has 15 amino acids. Deletions cut 4 bases from V and 0 bases from J, with 10 bases between. The CDR3 bases are TGTGCCAGCAGTTCCATAGGGGGCTCCTACAATGAGCAGTTCTTC. Its translation is CASSSIGGSYNEQFF.

V usage is TRBV20-1 and J usage is TRBJ2-1; 8 bases map to TRBD2. The CDR3 is 16 amino acids. Trimming removed 6 bases from V and 0 bases from J; junction bases left unmatched: 10. CDR1 is DFQATT and CDR2 is SNEGSKA in the germline V gene (reference sequence). The DNA for the CDR3 is TGCAGTGCGTCCGGACTAGCCGGGAGCTCCTACAATGAGCAGTTCTTC. Translated, it gives CSASGLAGSSYNEQFF.

This clonotype turned up a few times. V is TRBV20-1 and J is TRBJ2-7; TRBD2 matches at 9 bases. The length of the CDR3 is 13 residues. In germline, CDR1 is DFQATT, CDR2 SNEGSKA (reference sequence). The ends lost 5 bases at V and 2 bases at J; junction bases unmatched: 4. CDR3 DNA sequence: TGCAGTGCTGCTCTAGCGGGACCCTACGAGCAGTACTTC. Encoded protein: CSAALAGPYEQYF.

J is TRBJ2-1 and V is TRBV5-1; 11 nucleotides agree with TRBD2. In germline, CDR1 is SGHRS, CDR2 YFSETQ. The V gene end was trimmed by 4 bases and the J gene end by 8 bases; junction bases not matched to a gene: 8. The length of the CDR3 is 15 residues. The CDR3, as DNA: TGCGCCAGCAGCCCGGGACTAGCGGCCGGGGATGAGCAGTTCTTC. Its protein product is CASSPGLAAGDEQFF.